These T cell receptor beta chains were read from a single sample in a study of T cells expressing NK-cell markers. One entry per CDR3 protein, without DNA, is what TCRdb gives after re-calling the 5' RACE reads. The sample has 350,000 to 500,000 distinct CDR3 sequences, and its top ten clones hold approximately 7%. Sequenced material: blood T cells: a sorted CD56 or NKG2C T cell subset, CD4+ or CD8+ T cells, or bulk PBMC T cells (not recorded which). The origin of the receptors is a woman aged 18 to 75 in good health. CDR3s include the opening cysteine and the closing phenylalanine or tryptophan. Some rows have no size entry. The others give once, few or many, or a class for an expanded clone.

V: TRBV5-1
size: .
J: TRBJ2-7
CDR3: CASRLVGSSYEQYF

V: TRBV23-1
size: .
J: TRBJ2-1
CDR3: CAANHVRQGVKSYEQFF

V: TRBV5-8
size: .
J: TRBJ1-5
CDR3: CASNLLGGNQPQHF

V: TRBV18
size: .
J: TRBJ2-2
CDR3: CASSPPRTSTGELFF

V: TRBV28
size: .
J: TRBJ2-7
CDR3: CASTPRGQGYEQYF

V: TRBV11-3
size: .
J: TRBJ2-3
CDR3: CASSLSGLGRDTQYF

V: TRBV19
size: .
J: TRBJ1-1
CDR3: CASSIDRGGEAFF

V: TRBV4-2
size: .
J: TRBJ2-5
CDR3: CASSQDPGTGSETQYF

V: TRBV2
size: .
J: TRBJ1-3
CDR3: CASSEATRGAGNTIYF

V: TRBV28
size: .
J: TRBJ1-1
CDR3: CASPRGGSNTEAFF

V: TRBV7-9
size: .
J: TRBJ2-1
CDR3: CASSPTSGGTYNEQFF

V: TRBV9
size: .
J: TRBJ2-3
CDR3: CASSDRLIPDTQYF

V: TRBV19
size: .
J: TRBJ1-5
CDR3: CASSGDQPQHF

V: TRBV6-2/TRBV6-3
size: .
J: TRBJ2-1
CDR3: CASSRGLRGSSYNEQFF

V: TRBV7-2
size: .
J: TRBJ2-6
CDR3: CASSWQLAGSGANVLTF

V: TRBV19
size: .
J: TRBJ2-3
CDR3: CASRVEGGTDTQYF

V: TRBV3-1
size: medium-sized
J: TRBJ2-1
CDR3: CASSHLEEGDRTSGKHYNEQFF

V: TRBV6-1
size: .
J: TRBJ2-7
CDR3: CASSRTSGSSYEQYF

V: TRBV9
size: .
J: TRBJ2-5
CDR3: CASSASLAEFQETQYF

V: TRBV5-1
size: .
J: TRBJ2-7
CDR3: CASSLVQGGIPYEQYF

V: TRBV25-1
size: .
J: TRBJ2-1
CDR3: CASSDAAGGPAQFF

V: TRBV4-1
size: .
J: TRBJ1-1
CDR3: CASRIENRENTEAFF

V: TRBV20-1
size: .
J: TRBJ2-7
CDR3: CSASSGTSGGRVSEQYF

V: TRBV12-3/TRBV12-4
size: .
J: TRBJ2-3
CDR3: CASSDLLGGTQYF

V: TRBV11-2
size: .
J: TRBJ2-5
CDR3: CASSPSARQETQYF

V: TRBV12-3/TRBV12-4
size: .
J: TRBJ2-2
CDR3: CASSLGQVYAGELFF

V: TRBV4-3
size: .
J: TRBJ1-2
CDR3: CASSQGYGENYGYTF

V: TRBV7-2
size: .
J: TRBJ1-5
CDR3: CASSLSGPSNQPQHF

V: TRBV7-2
size: .
J: TRBJ1-5
CDR3: CASRIDGLSNQPQHF